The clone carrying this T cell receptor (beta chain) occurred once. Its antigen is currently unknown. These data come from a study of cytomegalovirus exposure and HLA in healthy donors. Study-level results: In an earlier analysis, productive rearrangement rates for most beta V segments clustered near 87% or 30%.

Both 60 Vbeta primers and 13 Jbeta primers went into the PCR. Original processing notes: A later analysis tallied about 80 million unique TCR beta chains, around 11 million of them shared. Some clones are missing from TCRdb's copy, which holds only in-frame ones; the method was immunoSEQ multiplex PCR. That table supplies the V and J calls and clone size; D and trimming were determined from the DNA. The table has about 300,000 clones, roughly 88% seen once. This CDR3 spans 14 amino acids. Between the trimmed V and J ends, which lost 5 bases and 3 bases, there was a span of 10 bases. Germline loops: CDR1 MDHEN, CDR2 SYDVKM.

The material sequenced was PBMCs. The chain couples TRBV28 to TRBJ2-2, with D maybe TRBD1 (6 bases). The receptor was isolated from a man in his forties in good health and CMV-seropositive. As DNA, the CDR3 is TGTGCCAGCAGTCCCGACAGGTACACCGGGGAGCTGTTTTTT. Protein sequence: CASSPDRYTGELFF.